This T cell receptor beta chain was retrieved from a study of OX40 agonist ivuxolimab in advanced cancers. Study at large: A partial response was reached by three patients: one with hepatocellular carcinoma and two with cutaneous melanoma.

Regarding this clone: Its target is not known.

CDR1 and CDR2 from the germline V gene are KGHSY and FQNENV. V lost 1 base, J lost 3 bases, and 3 bases lay in between. The CDR3 consists of 12 residues. Method: immunoSEQ multiplex PCR; TCRdb's copy keeps in-frame clones and lacks some. The repertoire holds some 45,000 clones, with roughly 93% as singletons. Study-level findings and limits: Clonal expansion in partial responders at 0.1-3.0 mg/kg ranked among the lowest. Determination of antigen specificity was not performed for the expanded peripheral T cells.

Sequenced material: CD4+ or CD8+ T cells sorted from blood, taken in a trial of the OX40 agonist ivuxolimab. This TCR came from an adult with an advanced solid tumor such as melanoma, head and neck, liver or kidney cancer. This rearrangement joins TRBV16 to TRBJ1-1; unclear D gene. CDR3: CASSQYDTEAFF. CDR3 DNA: TGTGCCAGCAGCCAATATGACACTGAAGCTTTCTTT. Full variable domain (missing parts from reference TRBV16 and TRBJ1-1): GEEVAQTPKHLVRGEGQKAKLYCAPIKGHSYVFWYQQVLKNEFKFLISFQNENVFDETGMPKERFSAKCLPNSPCSLEIQATKLEDSAVYFCASSQYDTEAFFGQGTRLTVV.